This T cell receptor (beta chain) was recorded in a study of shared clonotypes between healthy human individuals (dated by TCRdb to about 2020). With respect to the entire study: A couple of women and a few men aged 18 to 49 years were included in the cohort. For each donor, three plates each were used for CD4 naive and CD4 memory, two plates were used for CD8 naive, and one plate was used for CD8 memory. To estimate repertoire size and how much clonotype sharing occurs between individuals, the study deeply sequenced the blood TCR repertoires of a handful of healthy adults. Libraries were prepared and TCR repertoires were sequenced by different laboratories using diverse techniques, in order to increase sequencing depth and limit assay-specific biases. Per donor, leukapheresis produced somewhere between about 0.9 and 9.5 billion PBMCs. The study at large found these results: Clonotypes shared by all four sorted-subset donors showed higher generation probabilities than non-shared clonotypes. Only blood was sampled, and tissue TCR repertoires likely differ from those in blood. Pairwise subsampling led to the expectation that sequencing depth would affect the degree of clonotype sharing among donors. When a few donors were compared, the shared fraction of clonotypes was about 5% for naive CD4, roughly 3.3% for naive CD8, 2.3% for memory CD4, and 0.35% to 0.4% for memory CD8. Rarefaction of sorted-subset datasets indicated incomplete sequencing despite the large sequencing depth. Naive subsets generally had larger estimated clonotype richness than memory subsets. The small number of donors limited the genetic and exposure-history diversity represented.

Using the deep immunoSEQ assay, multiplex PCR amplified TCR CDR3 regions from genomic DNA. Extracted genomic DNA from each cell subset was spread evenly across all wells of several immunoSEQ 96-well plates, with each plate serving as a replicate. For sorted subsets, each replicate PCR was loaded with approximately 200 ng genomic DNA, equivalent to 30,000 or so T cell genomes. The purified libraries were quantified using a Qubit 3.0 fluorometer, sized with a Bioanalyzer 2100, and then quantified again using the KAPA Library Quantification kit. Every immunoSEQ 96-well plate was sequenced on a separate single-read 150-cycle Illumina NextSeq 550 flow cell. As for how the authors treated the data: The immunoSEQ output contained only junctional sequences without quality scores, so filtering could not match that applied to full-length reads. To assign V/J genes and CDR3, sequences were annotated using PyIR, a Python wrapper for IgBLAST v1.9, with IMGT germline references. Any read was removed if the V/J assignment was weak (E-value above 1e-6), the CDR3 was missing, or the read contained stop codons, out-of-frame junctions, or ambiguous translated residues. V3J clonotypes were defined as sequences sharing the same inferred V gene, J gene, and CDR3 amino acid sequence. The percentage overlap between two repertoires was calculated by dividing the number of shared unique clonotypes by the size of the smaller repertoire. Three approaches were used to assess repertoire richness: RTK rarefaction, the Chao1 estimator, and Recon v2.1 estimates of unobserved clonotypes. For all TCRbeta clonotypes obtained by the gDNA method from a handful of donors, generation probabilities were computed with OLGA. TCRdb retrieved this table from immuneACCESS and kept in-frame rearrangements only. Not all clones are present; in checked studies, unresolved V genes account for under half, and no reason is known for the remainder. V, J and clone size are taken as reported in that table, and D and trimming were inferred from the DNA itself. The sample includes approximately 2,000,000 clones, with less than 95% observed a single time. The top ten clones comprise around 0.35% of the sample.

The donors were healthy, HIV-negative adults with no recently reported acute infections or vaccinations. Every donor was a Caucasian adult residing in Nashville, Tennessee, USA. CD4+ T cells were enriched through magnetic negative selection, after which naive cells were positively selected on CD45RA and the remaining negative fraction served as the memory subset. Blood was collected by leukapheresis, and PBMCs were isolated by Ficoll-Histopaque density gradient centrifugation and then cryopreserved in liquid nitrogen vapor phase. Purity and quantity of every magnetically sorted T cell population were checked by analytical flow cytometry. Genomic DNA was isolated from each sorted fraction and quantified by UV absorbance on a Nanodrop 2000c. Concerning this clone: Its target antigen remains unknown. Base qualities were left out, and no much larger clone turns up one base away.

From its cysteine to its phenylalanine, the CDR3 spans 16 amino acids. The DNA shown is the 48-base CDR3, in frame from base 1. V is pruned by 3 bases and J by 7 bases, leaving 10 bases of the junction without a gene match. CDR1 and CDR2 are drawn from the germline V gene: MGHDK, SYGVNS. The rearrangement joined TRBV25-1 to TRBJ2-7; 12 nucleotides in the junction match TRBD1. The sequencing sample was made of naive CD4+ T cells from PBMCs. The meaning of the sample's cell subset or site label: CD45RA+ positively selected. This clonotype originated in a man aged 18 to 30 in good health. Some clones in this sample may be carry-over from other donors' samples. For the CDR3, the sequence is CASSDRSGTGGAEQYF. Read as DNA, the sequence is TGTGCCAGCAGTGATCGGTCGGGGACAGGGGGCGCGGAGCAGTACTTC.